This T cell receptor (beta chain) was identified in a study of CD8+ T cells in alopecia areata. Investigators isolated RNA and reverse transcribed it into cDNA to act as the sequencing template. The protocol was immunoSEQ multiplex PCR, while the TCRdb copy is restricted to in-frame clones and leaves out a portion. This repertoire shows 150,000 to 200,000 clones, about two thirds found once; its top ten account for approximately 0.91%. This clone showed up just once. The sample contains more than one DNA sequence encoding this CDR3. This sample's treatment: oral pan-JAK inhibitor, 5-10 mg twice daily. V was pared by 5 bases and J by 5 bases, with 12 bases between. The CDR3 totals 12 residues. Germline values: CDR1 SQVTM, CDR2 ANQGSEA.

This receptor was obtained from a human donor with alopecia areata. The specimen comprised CD4+ T cells sorted from blood, sampled at week 4, from a patient treated with tofacitinib. The chain links TRBV29-1 to TRBJ2-5; the D gene is possibly TRBD1 (6 bases). The CDR3 sequence is CSVQQGGETQYF. For the CDR3, the DNA is TGCAGCGTTCAACAGGGTGGGGAGACCCAGTACTTC.